This TCR beta chain derives from a study of TIL therapy for anti-PD-1-resistant metastatic lung cancer. Study outcomes and limitations: Patients were highly selected, enriched for treatment-naive, never-smoker and oncogene-addicted cases. Infused TIL clonotypes partially replaced the baseline blood repertoire, then decayed over months.

The V gene lost 3 bases and the J gene lost 1 base, with 21 bases spanning the gap. Germline loops: CDR1 LNHDA, CDR2 SQIVND (reference sequence). CDR3 length: 19 residues. Sequencing used immunoSEQ v3. Libraries were sequenced to 1.5 million to 2 million read pairs (survey) or roughly 4.5-6.5 million (deep). Profiling relied on immunoSEQ multiplex PCR, and the TCRdb table lists in-frame clones only, not all of them. The table shows some 16,000 clones, with under 80% occurring only once. Time point denoted: pre-treatment sample, taken before nivolumab and TIL therapy. Stage 4 NSCLC adults joined between 2017 and January 2020. A note on this clone: Its specificity is unknown.

The starting material was blood, obtained at baseline. The sequence was obtained from a person aged 25-85 years with non-small cell lung cancer. The chain links TRBV19 to TRBJ2-2; tentative D call: TRBD2 (6 bases). CDR3 loop: CASSIGPGTPDQNTGELFF. The CDR3 DNA follows: TGTGCCAGTAGTATTGGTCCCGGGACTCCAGACCAGAACACCGGGGAGCTGTTTTTT.